This T cell receptor beta chain was documented in a study of early T cells in non-severe SARS-CoV-2 infection. On the study more broadly: Sequencing of bulk RNA from unsorted whole blood was done, without chain pairing. General observations from the study: Matching against VDJdb likely underestimated virus-specific expansions, favoring anti-spike CD8.

With 6 bases removed from V and 4 bases from J, the gap between germline ends came to 10 bases. Per the germline V gene, CDR1 is MNHEY and CDR2 is SVGEGT. The CDR3 is made up of 13 amino acids. Individual cDNA molecules carried attached unique molecular identifiers. MiXCR was run by TCRdb on the 5' RACE reads, yielding one entry per CDR3 protein. The repertoire includes about 45,000 distinct CDR3 sequences, 9.5% to 13% of them detected once, and about a fifth sits in the top ten. This clonotype was seen ten or more times. Antigen unknown. The origin of this receptor is an adult who was a healthcare worker with PCR-confirmed SARS-CoV-2 infection or an uninfected control (not recorded which). Input material: whole blood. The V gene is TRBV6-2 or TRBV6-3, the J gene TRBJ2-1; no clear D gene. Here the CDR3 DNA reads TGTGCCAGCAGCGCCTTTCGGTACAATGAGCAGTTCTTC. Translation: CASSAFRYNEQFF.